This T cell receptor beta chain was obtained from a study of T-cell reconstitution after alpha-beta-depleted transplantation in children. Using unique molecular identifiers, the investigators prepared the TCRbeta library. TCRdb reanalysed the PCR reads using MiXCR and keeps one entry per CDR3 protein. The sample contains 800,000 to 1,000,000 distinct CDR3 sequences, about 29% of which appear only once. Notes on this clonotype: Its antigen is as yet unknown.

Study-level points and caveats: Once a year had passed after transplant, T-cell counts and diversity came mostly from newly produced T cells.

Germline V gene data show CDR1 as SGHTA and CDR2 as FQGNSA. Trimming stripped 4 bases from V and 6 bases from J, with 13 bases between. The CDR3 extends over 15 amino acids. The source of this sequence is a boy under three years old who had a stem cell transplant for SCID, so the T cells may come from the graft donor. The material sequenced was PBMCs, mostly from graft donor cells, taken 360 days after TCRalphabeta/CD19-depleted stem cell transplant. The chain recombines TRBV7-2 with TRBJ1-6, with a tentative D call TRBD1 (5 bases). CDR3 sequence (DNA): TGTGCCAGCAGCTCCGGACATCTGGTTAATTCACCCCTCCACTTT. Amino acid sequence: CASSSGHLVNSPLHF.